These 5 T cell receptor beta chains were sequenced from one sample in a study of blood T cell repertoires in COVID-19. Data came from immunoSEQ multiplex PCR; TCRdb stores just in-frame clones and leaves some out. This sample has fewer than 600,000 clones, with over 75% found just once. Sequencing was done on a sample of PBMCs or T cells enriched from blood (not recorded which). All receptors come from a woman aged 40 to 50 who had recovered from COVID-19.

The chain recombines TRBV5-6 with TRBJ2-7; the D gene is possibly TRBD1 (6 bases). This CDR3 is built from 13 residues. CDR1 SGHDT and CDR2 YYEEEE come from the germline V gene. V gave up 4 bases and J gave up 1 base, with 9 bases separating them. The CDR3 DNA sequence: TGTGCCAGCAGCCCTGACAGGTCCTACGAGCAGTACTTC. Its translation: CASSPDRSYEQYF.

This clone was found once. The V and J genes are TRBV13 and TRBJ1-6, with TRBD1 matching over 10 bases. Germline values: CDR1 PRHDT, CDR2 FYEKMQ (reference sequence). CDR3 size: 14 residues. Losses at the gene ends were 5 bases for V and 9 bases for J; bases not matched to a gene: 4. CDR3 in amino acids: CASSPGTGVSPLHF. The CDR3 nucleotides read TGTGCCAGCAGCCCCGGGACAGGGGTTTCACCCCTCCACTTT. The entire variable domain, with the rest obtained from reference TRBV13 and TRBJ1-6, is as follows: AAGVIQSPRHLIKEKRETATLKCYPIPRHDTVYWYQQGPGQDPQFLISFYEKMQSDKGSIPDRFSAQQFSDYHSELNMSSLELGDSALYFCASSPGTGVSPLHFGNGTRLTVT.

V is TRBV5-4 and J is TRBJ2-7; tentative D call: TRBD1 (6 bases). Trimming pared 1 base from V and 6 bases from J, leaving 17 bases between. The CDR3 is 15 residues long. Germline CDR1 and CDR2: SGHNT and YYREEE (reference sequence). The CDR3 sequence is CASSLSNWDTREQYF. For the CDR3, the DNA is TGTGCCAGCAGCTTGAGTAACTGGGACACTCGCGAGCAGTACTTC.

This sequence joins TRBV5-4 and TRBJ2-5; 8 bases are shared with TRBD2. Germline assignment: CDR1 SGHNT and CDR2 YYREEE (reference sequence). V was pared by 2 bases and J by 4 bases, with 7 bases of the junction left unmatched. The CDR3 consists of 15 residues. The CDR3 sequence is CASSFPSSGRETQYF. As DNA, the CDR3 is TGTGCCAGCAGCTTTCCTTCGAGCGGGAGAGAGACCCAGTACTTC.

The chain joins TRBV5-4 to TRBJ2-3; tentative D call: TRBD1 (5 bases). The germline V gene encodes CDR1 SGHNT and CDR2 YYREEE (reference sequence). The germline V and J ends were trimmed by 0 bases and 3 bases, with 8 bases remaining between them. This CDR3 is 14 amino acids long. In nucleotides, the CDR3 is TGTGCCAGCAGCTTGGACAGGAAAACAGATACGCAGTATTTT. Its translation is CASSLDRKTDTQYF.